This T cell receptor beta chain emerged from a study of T cell responses to AZD1222 COVID-19 vaccine. For this clone: Its antigen is still unknown.

The germline V and J ends were trimmed by 1 base and 3 bases, with 7 bases remaining between them. This CDR3 spans 13 amino acids. The germline V gene encodes CDR1 SGHNT and CDR2 YYREEE (reference sequence). TCRdb's table, derived via immunoSEQ multiplex PCR, lists solely in-frame clones and lacks some. Of 95,000 to 110,000 clones in the sample, around 91% were seen once. Study-level results: Close to half of spike-specific TCRs reportedly recognize unmutated variant regions. Donors skewed white British and female; clonal diversity was possibly underestimated.

The V and J genes are TRBV5-4 and TRBJ2-5; the D gene could be TRBD1 or TRBD2 (5 bases each). The sequencing here drew on peripheral blood, taken on day 0 of AZD1222 vaccination. This receptor was obtained from an adult in good health. CDR3 sequence: CASSLRDEETQYF. CDR3 DNA: TGTGCCAGCAGCTTGAGGGACGAAGAGACCCAGTACTTC.